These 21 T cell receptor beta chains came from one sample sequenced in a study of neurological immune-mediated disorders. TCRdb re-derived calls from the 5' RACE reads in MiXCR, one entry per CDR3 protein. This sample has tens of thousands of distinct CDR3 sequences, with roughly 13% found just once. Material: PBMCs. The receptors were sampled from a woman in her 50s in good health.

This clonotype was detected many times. CDR3 residues: CASSLVRSGSTDTQYF. For the CDR3, the DNA is TGTGCCAGCAGCTTAGTGAGAAGCGGGAGCACAGATACGCAGTATTTT. The rearrangement links TRBV7-6 to TRBJ2-3; D possibly corresponds to TRBD2 (6 bases). Trimming removed 1 base from V and 0 bases from J, with 11 bases in between. This CDR3 is 16 amino acids long. Germline loops: CDR1 SGHVS, CDR2 FNYEAQ.

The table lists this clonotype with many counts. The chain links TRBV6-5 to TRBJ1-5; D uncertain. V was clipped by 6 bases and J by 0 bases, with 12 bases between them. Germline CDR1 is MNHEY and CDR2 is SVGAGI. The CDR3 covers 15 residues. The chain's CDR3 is CASRPIQSSNQPQHF. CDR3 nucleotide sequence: TGTGCCAGCAGGCCTATACAGTCTAGCAATCAGCCCCAGCATTTT.

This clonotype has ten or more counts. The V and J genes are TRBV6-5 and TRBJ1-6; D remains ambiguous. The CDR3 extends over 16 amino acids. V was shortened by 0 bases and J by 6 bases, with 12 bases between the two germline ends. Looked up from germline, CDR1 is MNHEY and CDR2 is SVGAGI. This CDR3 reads CASSYSRREPNSPLHF. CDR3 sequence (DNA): TGTGCCAGCAGTTACTCGAGGAGGGAACCTAATTCACCCCTCCACTTT.

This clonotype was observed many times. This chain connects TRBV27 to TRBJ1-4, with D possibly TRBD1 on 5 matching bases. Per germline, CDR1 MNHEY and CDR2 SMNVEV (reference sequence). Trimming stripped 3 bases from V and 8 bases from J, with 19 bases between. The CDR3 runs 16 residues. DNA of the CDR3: TGTGCCAGCAGTTTGGGGGTCCCGCTTCGAGGGGAAAAACTGTTTTTT. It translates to CASSLGVPLRGEKLFF.

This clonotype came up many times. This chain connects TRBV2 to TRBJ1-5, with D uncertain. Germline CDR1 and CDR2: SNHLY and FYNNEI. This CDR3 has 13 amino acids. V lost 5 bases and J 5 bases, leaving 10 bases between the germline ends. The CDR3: CASSYFRDQPQHF. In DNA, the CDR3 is TGTGCCAGCAGTTACTTCCGTGATCAGCCCCAGCATTTT.

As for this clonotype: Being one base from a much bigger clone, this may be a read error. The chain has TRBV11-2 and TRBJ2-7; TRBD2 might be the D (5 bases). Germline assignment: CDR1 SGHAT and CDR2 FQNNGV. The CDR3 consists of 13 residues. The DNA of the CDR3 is TGTGCCGGCAGCTTAGATCGGGGTGGCGAGCAGTACTTC. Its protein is CAGSLDRGGEQYF.

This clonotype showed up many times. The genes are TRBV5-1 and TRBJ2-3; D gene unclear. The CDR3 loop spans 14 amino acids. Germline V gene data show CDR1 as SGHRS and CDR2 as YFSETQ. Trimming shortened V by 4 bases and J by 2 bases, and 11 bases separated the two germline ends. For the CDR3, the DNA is TGCGCCAGCAGCCCTATACTGTCCACAGATACGCAGTATTTT. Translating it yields CASSPILSTDTQYF.

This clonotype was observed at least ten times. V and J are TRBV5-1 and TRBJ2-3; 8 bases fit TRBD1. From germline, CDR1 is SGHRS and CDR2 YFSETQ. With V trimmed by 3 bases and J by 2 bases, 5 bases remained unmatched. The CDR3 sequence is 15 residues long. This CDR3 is CASSSWDRFTDTQYF. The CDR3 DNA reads TGCGCCAGCAGCTCTTGGGACAGGTTCACAGATACGCAGTATTTT. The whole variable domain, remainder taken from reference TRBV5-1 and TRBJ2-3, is KAGVTQTPRYLIKTRGQQVTLSCSPISGHRSVSWYQQTPGQGLQFLFEYFSETQRNKGNFPGRFSGRQFSNSRSEMNVSTLELGDSALYLCASSSWDRFTDTQYFGPGTRLTVL.

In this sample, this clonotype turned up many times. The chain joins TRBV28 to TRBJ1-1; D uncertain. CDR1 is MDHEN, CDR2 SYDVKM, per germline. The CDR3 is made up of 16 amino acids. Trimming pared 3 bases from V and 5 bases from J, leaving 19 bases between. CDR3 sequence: CASSFPSVRMDTEAFF. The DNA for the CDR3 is TGTGCCAGCAGTTTTCCGTCGGTCAGGATGGATACTGAAGCTTTCTTT.

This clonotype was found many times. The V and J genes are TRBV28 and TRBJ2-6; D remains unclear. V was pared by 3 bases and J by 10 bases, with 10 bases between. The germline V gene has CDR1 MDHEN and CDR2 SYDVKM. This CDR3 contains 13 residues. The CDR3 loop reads CASSLGTLNVLTF. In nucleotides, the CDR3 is TGTGCCAGCAGTTTGGGTACTCTGAACGTCCTGACTTTC.

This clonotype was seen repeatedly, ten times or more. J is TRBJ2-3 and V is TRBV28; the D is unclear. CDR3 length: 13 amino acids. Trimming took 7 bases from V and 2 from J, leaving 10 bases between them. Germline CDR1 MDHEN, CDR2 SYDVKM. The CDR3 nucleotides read TGTGCCAGCACCTTGCCTACCACAGATACGCAGTATTTT. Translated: CASTLPTTDTQYF.

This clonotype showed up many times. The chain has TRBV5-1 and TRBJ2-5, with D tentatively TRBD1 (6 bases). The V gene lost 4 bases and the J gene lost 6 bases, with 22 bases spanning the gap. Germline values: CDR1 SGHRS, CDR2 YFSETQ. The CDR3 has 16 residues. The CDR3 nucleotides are TGCGCCAGCAGCCCACAAGACACAGGGACGGTTAAGACCCAGTACTTC. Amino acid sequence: CASSPQDTGTVKTQYF.

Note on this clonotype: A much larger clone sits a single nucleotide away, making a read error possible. CDR3 sequence: CASSHDRASGGDTQYF. The CDR3 bases are TGTGCCAGCAGCCATGATCGGGCTAGCGGGGGTGATACGCAGTATTTT. The chain couples TRBV4-2 to TRBJ2-3, with 10 bases identical to TRBD2. The length of the CDR3 is 16 residues. After removal of 3 bases from V and 6 bases from J, the junction contained 9 bases not matched to a gene. Germline V gives CDR1 LGHNA, CDR2 YNFKEQ.

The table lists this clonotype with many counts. This CDR3 is CASSFSQGAGQPQHF. Here the CDR3 DNA reads TGTGCCAGCAGCTTCTCCCAGGGGGCAGGTCAGCCCCAGCATTTT. This chain links TRBV7-8 with TRBJ1-5, with 8 bases lining up with TRBD1. CDR3 length: 15 amino acids. Unmatched junction bases numbered 7, after V lost 3 bases and J lost 6 bases. Germline CDR1 is SGHVS and CDR2 is FQNEAQ.

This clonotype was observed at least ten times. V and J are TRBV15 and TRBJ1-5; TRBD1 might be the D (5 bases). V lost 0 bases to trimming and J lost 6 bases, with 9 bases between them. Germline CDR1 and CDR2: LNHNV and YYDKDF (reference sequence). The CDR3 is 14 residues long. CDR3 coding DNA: TGTGCCACCAGCAGAGATATGGGGGGTCAGCCCCAGCATTTT. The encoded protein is CATSRDMGGQPQHF.

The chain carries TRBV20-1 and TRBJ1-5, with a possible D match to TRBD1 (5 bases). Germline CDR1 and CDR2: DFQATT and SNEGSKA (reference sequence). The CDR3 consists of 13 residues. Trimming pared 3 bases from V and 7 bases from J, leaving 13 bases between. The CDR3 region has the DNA TGCAGTGCTAGCGGGACCGGGGAGCAGCCCCAGCATTTT. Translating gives CSASGTGEQPQHF.

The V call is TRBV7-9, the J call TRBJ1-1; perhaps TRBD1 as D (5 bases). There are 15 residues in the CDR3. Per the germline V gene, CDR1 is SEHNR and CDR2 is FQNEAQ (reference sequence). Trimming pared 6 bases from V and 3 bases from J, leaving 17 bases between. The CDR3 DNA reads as TGTGCCAGCAGTCCGCCAGGGACGCTTGACACTGAAGCTTTCTTT. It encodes CASSPPGTLDTEAFF.

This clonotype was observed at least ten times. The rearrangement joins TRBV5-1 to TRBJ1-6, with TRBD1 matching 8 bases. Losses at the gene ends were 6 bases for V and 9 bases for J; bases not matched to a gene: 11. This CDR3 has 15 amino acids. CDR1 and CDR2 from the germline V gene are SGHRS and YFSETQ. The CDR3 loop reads CASKNQGATGSPLHF. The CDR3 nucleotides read TGCGCCAGCAAAAACCAGGGGGCCACCGGTTCACCCCTCCACTTT.

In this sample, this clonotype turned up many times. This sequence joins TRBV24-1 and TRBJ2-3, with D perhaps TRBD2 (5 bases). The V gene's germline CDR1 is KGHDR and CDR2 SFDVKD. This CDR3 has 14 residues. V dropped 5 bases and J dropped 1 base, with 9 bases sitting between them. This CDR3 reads CATSALEGTDTQYF. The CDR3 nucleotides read TGTGCCACCAGTGCCCTGGAGGGCACAGATACGCAGTATTTT.

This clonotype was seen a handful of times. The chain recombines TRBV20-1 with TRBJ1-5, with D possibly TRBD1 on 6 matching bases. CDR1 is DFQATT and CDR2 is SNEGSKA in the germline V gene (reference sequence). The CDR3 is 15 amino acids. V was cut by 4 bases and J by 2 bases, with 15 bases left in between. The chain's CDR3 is CSAKIAGAGNQPQHF. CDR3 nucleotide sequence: TGCAGTGCTAAAATAGCAGGGGCGGGCAATCAGCCCCAGCATTTT.

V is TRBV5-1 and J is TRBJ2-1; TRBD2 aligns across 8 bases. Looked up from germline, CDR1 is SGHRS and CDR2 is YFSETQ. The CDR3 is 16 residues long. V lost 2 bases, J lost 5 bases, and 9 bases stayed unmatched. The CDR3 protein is CASSLKYGGDNNEQFF. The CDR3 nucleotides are TGCGCCAGCAGCTTAAAGTACGGGGGGGACAACAATGAGCAGTTCTTC.